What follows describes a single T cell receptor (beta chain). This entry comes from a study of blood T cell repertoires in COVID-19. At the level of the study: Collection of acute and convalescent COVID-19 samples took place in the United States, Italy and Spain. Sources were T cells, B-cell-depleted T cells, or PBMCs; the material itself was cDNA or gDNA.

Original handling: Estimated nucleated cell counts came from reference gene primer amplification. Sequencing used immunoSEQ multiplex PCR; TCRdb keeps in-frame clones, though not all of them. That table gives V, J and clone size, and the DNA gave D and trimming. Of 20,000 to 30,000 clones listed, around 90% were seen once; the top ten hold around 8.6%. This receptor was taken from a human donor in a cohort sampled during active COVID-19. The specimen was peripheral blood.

Here the CDR3 reads CASSPTGTGNTEAFF. CDR3 nucleotides: TGTGCCAGCAGCCCAACCGGGACAGGGAACACTGAAGCTTTCTTT. The chain recombines TRBV5-5 with TRBJ1-1, with 8 bases identical to TRBD1. Per the germline V gene, CDR1 is SGHKS and CDR2 is YYEKEE (reference sequence). The CDR3 consists of 15 residues. Trimming removed 4 bases from V and 1 base from J; junction bases left unmatched: 6.